This T cell receptor beta chain was documented in a study of control samples from healthy donors and cancer patients. The germline V gene encodes CDR1 SGHAT and CDR2 FQDESV (reference sequence). The CDR3 loop spans 15 amino acids. V was trimmed by 1 base and J by 8 bases, leaving 15 bases between them. Generated by immunoSEQ multiplex PCR, the TCRdb table keeps only in-frame clones and is missing some. The table includes 94,000 or so clones, less than 85% detected once. This chain joins TRBV11-1 and TRBJ2-1; unclear D gene. The receptor's source is a man aged 65-85 years with lung cancer. The sample was PBMCs. The CDR3 DNA reads as TGTGCCAGCAGCTTAGGTCCAAGTAAGTCCTATGAGCAGTTCTTC. Its translation: CASSLGPSKSYEQFF.